Included here is one TCR beta chain sequence, with context. This clonotype was seen a handful of times. Its binding antigen is unknown. Per-base quality was not reported, and no clone a single base away is much larger than it. This sample was taken from a study of molecular identifiers for immune sequencing clone quantification (dated by TCRdb to between 2018 and 2020). Describing the broader study: For a replicate experiment, RNA from roughly 18,000 or 92,000 naive CD8 T cells was divided into five aliquots, and four of the five aliquots were sequenced. The study was a methods study using CD8 T cells to benchmark molecular-identifier clustering-based TCR repertoire sequencing (MIDCIRS) and TCR RNA copy counting.

The library was made by PCR. Sequencer: NextSeq 500. Bulk TCR libraries were made following a previously described method, with the TCR primers given in Table S5. Total RNA was purified with the Qiagen AllPrep DNA/RNA kit. Reads from multiple sequencing runs of the same library were pooled before analysis. On the authors' methods: Reads were retained only if the reads had an exact TCR constant sequence, and the retained reads were trimmed to 150 nt and grouped according to their 12-nt molecular barcodes. Within each barcode group, reads were sub-clustered at a 15% Levenshtein threshold, and quality-weighted consensus sequences were built per RNA molecule. Non-functional sequences were discarded, and so were lower-count sequences lying one edit away from another sequence. On the basis of fitting two negative binomial distributions, barcode sub-clusters with fewer than 20% of the maximum read count were discarded. TCRdb ran its own pipeline on the public reads, namely fastp trimming at Q25 and MiXCR clone calling, and kept in-frame beta chains. Entries are consolidated by CDR3 protein sequence, retaining the most common genes and DNA. TCRdb's processing, not the study's, gives the V and J calls here. This sample is represented by around 480,000 distinct CDR3 sequences; around 23% of them were singletons. The ten largest clones capture over 0.6% of the sample.

Libraries of naive CD8 T cells were built from around 20,000 to 1,000,000 sorted cells, with 10%, 30% or 50% of the purified RNA used. On a BD FACSAria II, naive CD8 T cells were FACS-sorted as CD8+CD4-CCR7+CD45RA+ and collected into RLT Plus buffer. Detection sensitivity was tested by spiking Jurkat RNA equal to fewer than twelve TCR copies' worth into samples containing roughly 18,000-1,000,000 naive CD8 T cells. CD8 T cells were enriched using RosetteSep CD8+ T Cell Enrichment Cocktail and Ficoll-Paque, and the enriched cells then underwent ACK red cell lysis. Study-level results and caveats: The sizes of highly expanded clones could end up underestimated when identical TCR molecules share a barcode. The naive libraries included spiked-in Jurkat TCR RNA (about nine copies' worth), and this Jurkat TCR RNA is not part of the donor repertoire. Even against a background of one million naive CD8 T cells, spiked-in Jurkat TCR RNA amounting to a single cell's worth was reported to be detectable. About 3.1 recovered TCR RNA copies per cell were obtained by modeling, versus about 10 by digital PCR, implying a capture efficiency of about 30%. In CMV-specific effector cells, over 99% of molecules were held by clones above 20 RNA copies, whereas under 1% of molecules were held by such clones in naive cells. When barcode sub-clustering was left out, chimeric consensus sequences inflated TCR diversity, with chimeras reaching as high as 47%.

CDR1 and CDR2 are read off the germline V gene as MGHRA and YSYEKL. Including cysteine and phenylalanine, the CDR3 has 17 amino acids. Left in the record is the CDR3 DNA by itself, 51 bases read in frame from the first base. V is pruned by 2 bases and J by 2 bases, leaving 7 bases of the junction without a gene match. The sequencing input was naive CD8+ T cells from blood, with Jurkat cell RNA spiked in. Taken with the paper, the label for cell subset or site translates to: FACS-sorted CD8+CD4-CCR7+CD45RA+ naive T cells. The chain couples TRBV4-1 to TRBJ2-3, and 10 junctional nucleotides match TRBD2. This receptor was obtained from a human donor in good health. Some libraries in this study had Jurkat cell RNA spiked in. The CDR3 protein sequence reads: CASSQRTSGYITDTQYF. The bases are TGCGCCAGCAGCCAAAGGACTAGCGGATATATCACAGATACGCAGTATTTT.